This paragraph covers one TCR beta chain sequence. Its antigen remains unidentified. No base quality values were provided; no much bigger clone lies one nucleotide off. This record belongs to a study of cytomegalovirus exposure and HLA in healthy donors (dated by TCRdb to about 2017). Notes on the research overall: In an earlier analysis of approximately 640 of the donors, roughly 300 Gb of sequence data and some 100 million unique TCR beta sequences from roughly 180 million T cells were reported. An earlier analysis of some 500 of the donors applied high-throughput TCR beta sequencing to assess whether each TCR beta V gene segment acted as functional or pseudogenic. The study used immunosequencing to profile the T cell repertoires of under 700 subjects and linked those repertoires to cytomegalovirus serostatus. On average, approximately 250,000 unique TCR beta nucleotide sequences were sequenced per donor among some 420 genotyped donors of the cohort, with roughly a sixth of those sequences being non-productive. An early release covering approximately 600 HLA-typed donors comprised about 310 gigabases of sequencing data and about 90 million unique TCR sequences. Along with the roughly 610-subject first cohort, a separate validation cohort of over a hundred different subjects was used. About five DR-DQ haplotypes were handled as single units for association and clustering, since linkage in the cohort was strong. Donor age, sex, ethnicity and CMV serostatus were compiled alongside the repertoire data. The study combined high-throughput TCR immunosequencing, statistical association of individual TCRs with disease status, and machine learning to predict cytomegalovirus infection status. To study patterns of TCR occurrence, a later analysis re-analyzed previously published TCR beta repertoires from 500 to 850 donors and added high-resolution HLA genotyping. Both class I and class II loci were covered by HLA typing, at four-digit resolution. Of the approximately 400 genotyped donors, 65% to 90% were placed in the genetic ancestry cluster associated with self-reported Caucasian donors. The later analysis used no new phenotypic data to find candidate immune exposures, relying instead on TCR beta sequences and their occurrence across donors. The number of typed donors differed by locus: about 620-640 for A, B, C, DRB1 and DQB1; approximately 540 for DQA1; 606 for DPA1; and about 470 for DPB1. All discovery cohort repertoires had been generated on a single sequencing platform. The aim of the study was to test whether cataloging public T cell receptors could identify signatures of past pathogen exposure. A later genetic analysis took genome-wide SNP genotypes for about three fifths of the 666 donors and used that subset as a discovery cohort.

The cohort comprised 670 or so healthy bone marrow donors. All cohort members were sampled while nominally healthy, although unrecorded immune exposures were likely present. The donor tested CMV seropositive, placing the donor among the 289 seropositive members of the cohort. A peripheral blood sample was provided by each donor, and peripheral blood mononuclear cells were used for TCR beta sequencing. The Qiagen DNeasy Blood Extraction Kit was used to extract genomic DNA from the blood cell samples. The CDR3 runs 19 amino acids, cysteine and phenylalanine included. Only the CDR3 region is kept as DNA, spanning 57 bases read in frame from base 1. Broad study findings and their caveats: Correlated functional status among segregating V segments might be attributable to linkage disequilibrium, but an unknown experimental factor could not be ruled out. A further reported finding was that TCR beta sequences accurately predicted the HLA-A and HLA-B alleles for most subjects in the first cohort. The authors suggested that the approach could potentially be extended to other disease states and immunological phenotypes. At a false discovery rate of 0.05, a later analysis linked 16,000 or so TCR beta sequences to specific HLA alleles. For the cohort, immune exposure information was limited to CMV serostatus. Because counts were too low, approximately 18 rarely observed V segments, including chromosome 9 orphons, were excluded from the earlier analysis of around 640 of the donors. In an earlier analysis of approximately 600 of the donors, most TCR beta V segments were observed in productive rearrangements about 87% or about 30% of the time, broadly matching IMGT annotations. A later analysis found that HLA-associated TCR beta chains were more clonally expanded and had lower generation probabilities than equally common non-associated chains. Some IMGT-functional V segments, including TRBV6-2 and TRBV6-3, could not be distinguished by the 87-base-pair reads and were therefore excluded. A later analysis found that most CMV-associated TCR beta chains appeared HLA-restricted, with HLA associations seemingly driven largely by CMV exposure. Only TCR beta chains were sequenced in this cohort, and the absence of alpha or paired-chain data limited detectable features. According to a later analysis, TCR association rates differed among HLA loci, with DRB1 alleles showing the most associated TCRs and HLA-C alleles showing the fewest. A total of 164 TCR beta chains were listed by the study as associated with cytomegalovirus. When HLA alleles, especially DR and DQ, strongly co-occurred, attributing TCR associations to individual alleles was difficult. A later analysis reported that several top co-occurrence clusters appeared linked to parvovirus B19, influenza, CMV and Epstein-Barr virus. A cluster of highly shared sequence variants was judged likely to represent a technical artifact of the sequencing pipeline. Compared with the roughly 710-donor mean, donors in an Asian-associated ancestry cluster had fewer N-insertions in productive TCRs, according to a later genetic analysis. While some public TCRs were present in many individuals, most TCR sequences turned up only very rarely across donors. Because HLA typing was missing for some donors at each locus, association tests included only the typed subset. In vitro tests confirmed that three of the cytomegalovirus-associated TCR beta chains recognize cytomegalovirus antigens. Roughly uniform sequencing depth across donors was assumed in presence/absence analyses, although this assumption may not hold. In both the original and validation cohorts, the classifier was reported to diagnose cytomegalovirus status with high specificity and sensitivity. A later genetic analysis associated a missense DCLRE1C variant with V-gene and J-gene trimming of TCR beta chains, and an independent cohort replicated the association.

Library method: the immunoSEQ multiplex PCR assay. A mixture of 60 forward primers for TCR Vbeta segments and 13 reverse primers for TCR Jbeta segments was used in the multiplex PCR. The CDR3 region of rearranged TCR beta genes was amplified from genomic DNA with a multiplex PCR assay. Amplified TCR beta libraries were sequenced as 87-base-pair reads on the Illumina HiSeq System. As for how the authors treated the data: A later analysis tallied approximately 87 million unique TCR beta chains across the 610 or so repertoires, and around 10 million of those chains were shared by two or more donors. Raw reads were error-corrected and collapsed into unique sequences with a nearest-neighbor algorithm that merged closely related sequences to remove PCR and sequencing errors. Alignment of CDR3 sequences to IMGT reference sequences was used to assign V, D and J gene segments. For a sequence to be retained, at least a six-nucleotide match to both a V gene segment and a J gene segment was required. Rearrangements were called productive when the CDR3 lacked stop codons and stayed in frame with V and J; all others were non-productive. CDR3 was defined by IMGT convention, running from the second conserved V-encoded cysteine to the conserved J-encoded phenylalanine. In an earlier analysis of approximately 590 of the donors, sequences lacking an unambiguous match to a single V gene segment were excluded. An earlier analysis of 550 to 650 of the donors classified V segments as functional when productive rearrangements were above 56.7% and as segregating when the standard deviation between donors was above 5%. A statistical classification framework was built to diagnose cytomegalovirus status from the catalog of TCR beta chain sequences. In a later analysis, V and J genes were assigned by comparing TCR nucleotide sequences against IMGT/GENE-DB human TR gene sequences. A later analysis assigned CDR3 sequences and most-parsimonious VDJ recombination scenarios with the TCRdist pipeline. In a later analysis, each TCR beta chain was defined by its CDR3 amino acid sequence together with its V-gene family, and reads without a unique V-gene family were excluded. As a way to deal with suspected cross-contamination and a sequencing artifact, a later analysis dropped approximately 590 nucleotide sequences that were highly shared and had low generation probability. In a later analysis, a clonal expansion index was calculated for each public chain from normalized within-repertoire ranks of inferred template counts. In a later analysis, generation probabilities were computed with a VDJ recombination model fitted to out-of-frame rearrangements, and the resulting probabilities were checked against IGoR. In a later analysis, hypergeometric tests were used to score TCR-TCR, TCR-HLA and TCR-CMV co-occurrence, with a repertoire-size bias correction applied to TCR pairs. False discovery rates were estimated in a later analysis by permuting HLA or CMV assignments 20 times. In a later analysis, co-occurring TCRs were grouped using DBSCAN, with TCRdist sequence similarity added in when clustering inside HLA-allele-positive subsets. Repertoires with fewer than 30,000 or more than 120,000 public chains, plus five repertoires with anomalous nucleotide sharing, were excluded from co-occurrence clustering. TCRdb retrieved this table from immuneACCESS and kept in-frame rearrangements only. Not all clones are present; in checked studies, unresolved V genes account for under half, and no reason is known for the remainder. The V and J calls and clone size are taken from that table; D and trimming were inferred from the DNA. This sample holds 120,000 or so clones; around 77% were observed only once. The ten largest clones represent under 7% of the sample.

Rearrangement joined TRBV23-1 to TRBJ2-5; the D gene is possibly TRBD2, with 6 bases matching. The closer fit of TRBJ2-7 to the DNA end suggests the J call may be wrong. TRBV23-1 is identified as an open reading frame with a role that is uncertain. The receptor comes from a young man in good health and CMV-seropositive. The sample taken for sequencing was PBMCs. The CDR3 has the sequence CASSQRKHSLLAKSYEQYF. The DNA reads TGCGCCAGCAGTCAACGCAAACACTCACTTCTAGCGAAGTCCTACGAGCAGTACTTC.